Listed here is a single TCR beta chain. Its target is not known. The source of the sample is a study of vaccination and CD4 T cells after COVID-19. Whole-study context: Controls used CEFX viral epitopes (positive), HIV-1 Nef peptides (negative), or no peptide.

The Oncomine TCR Beta short-read assay generated sequence data from the DNA of cultured CD4+ T cells. From CD4+ T cells that had been cultured, genomic DNA was extracted. Via MiXCR, TCRdb re-called the PCR reads, giving one row per CDR3 protein. The table has 7,000 to 9,500 distinct CDR3 sequences, approximately 70% seen once. Regarding the study as a whole: The study examined relatively few convalescent patients and included no early post-infection timepoints.

Germline lookup yields CDR1 DFQATT and CDR2 SNEGSKA (reference sequence). CDR3 length: 13 amino acids. V lost 1 base and J lost 7; bases outside the gene matches: 4. Treatment here: roughly ten-day PBMC culture with coronavirus spike peptide pools or control peptides (ViraFEST assay). Both day 3 and day 7 involved replacing half of the medium with fresh IL-2 medium. The sequence was collected from a human donor who had recovered from COVID-19. The J gene is TRBJ1-2, the V gene TRBV20-1, with 9 bases lining up with TRBD1. Sequencing was carried out using CD4+ T cells from blood, cultured in vitro. As DNA, the CDR3 is TGCAGTGCTAGAGCTACAGGGGGCAGTGGCTACACCTTC. It translates to CSARATGGSGYTF.